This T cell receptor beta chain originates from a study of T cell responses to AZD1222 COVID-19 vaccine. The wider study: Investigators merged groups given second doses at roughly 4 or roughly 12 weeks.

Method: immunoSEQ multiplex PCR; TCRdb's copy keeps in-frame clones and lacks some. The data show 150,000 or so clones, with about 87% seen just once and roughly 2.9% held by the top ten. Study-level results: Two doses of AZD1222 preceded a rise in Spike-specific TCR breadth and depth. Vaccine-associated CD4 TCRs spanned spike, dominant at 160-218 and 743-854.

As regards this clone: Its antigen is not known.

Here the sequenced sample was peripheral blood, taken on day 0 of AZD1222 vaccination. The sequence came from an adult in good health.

The CDR3 nucleotides read TGTGCCAGCAGCGGACAGCTCTATAATTCACCCCTCCACTTT. Translating gives CASSGQLYNSPLHF. The chain couples TRBV6-5 to TRBJ1-6; a weak D match, TRBD1 (6 bases). Germline values: CDR1 MNHEY, CDR2 SVGAGI. This CDR3 spans 14 amino acids. The V and J ends lost 6 bases and 3 bases respectively, with 9 bases between them.